The rows below give T cell receptor beta chains drawn from one sample of a study of shared clonotypes between healthy human individuals. Produced via immunoSEQ multiplex PCR; TCRdb's table is partial and in-frame only. This table holds around 500,000 clones, less than 80% found once. Input material: PBMCs. These receptors came from a woman between 40 and 55 years old in good health. Some clones in this sample may be carry-over from other donors' samples. Both conserved end residues are part of each CDR3. The D gene is left open where the match is weak. The size entry is marked missing in some rows and otherwise reads once, few, many or a size class.

NA | NA | TRBJ1-2 | TRBV30 | TGTGCCTGGGACAACTATTATGGCTACACCTTC | CAWDNYYGYTF
TRBD1 | NA | TRBJ2-7 | TRBV7-2 | TGTGCCAGCAGCTTCATCAGGGGGCAGGGATCCTACGAGCAGTACTTC | CASSFIRGQGSYEQYF
NA | NA | TRBJ2-5 | TRBV18 | TGTGCCAGCTCACCTCCGGGACCCAACCAAGAGACCCAGTACTTC | CASSPPGPNQETQYF
NA | NA | TRBJ2-3 | TRBV5-5 | TGTGCCAGCAGCTTGGCCGGGAGATCGGATACGCAGTATTTT | CASSLAGRSDTQYF
NA | NA | TRBJ2-1 | TRBV7-8 | TGTGCCAGCAGCTTAGACAATGAGCAGTTCTTC | CASSLDNEQFF
TRBD1 | NA | TRBJ2-5 | TRBV18 | TGTGCCAGCTCACGGGGACAGGGGGCCGATGAGACCCAGTACTTC | CASSRGQGADETQYF
TRBD1 | NA | TRBJ2-7 | TRBV28 | TGTGCCAGCACCCCAGGGGGACAGGGGTACGAGCAGTACTTC | CASTPGGQGYEQYF
NA | NA | TRBJ2-3 | TRBV4-1 | TGCGCCAGCAGCCAAGGAACCCGGGGCACAGATACGCAGTATTTT | CASSQGTRGTDTQYF
NA | NA | TRBJ1-1 | TRBV23-1 | TGCGCCAGCAGTCAGCCTGAAAGATCTATGAACACTGAAGCTTTCTTT | CASSQPERSMNTEAFF
TRBD2 | NA | TRBJ2-7 | TRBV5-1 | TGCGCCAGCAGGACTAGCGGCCAGACCTACGAGCAGTACTTC | CASRTSGQTYEQYF
NA | NA | TRBJ2-1 | TRBV19 | TGTGCCAGTGGAGACTTAGCGCACACCTACAATGAGCAGTTCTTC | CASGDLAHTYNEQFF
NA | few | TRBJ2-3 | TRBV15 | TGTGCCACCAGCAGTCTTCTAGCGAACACAGATACGCAGTATTTT | CATSSLLANTDTQYF
TRBD1 | NA | TRBJ2-7 | TRBV2 | TGTGCCAGCAGTGGCGACAGGGGGCGACACGAGCAGTACTTC | CASSGDRGRHEQYF
NA | NA | TRBJ2-1 | TRBV5-1 | TGCGCCAGCAGCTTGACTCTGGATGAGCAGTTCTTC | CASSLTLDEQFF
TRBD1 | NA | TRBJ2-7 | TRBV5-1 | TGCGCCAGCAGCTTGGGTCGTAGGGACAGGGGGTACGAGCAGTACTTC | CASSLGRRDRGYEQYF
NA | NA | TRBJ2-7 | TRBV28 | TGTGCCAGCAGTTTAAGGGTGGGGACCTACGAGCAGTACTTC | CASSLRVGTYEQYF
NA | many | TRBJ2-7 | TRBV28 | TGTGCCAGCCGACTTTGGAGCTCCTACGAGCAGTACTTC | CASRLWSSYEQYF
NA | NA | TRBJ1-2 | TRBV6-6 | TGTGCCAGCATTTTCGAGTGGGGAGATGGCTACACCTTC | CASIFEWGDGYTF
NA | NA | TRBJ1-3 | TRBV28 | TGTGCCCACGCGGGGGCCGGAGGTGGAAACACCATATATTTT | CAHAGAGGGNTIYF
TRBD2 | NA | TRBJ2-1 | TRBV9 | TGTGCCAGCAGCATTAGGACTAGCGTTAACAATGAGCAGTTCTTC | CASSIRTSVNNEQFF
TRBD1 | NA | TRBJ2-5 | TRBV9 | TGTGCCAGCAGCCACCGGGACAGGGAGTCGGAGACCCAGTACTTC | CASSHRDRESETQYF
NA | many | TRBJ2-2 | TRBV29-1 | TGCAGCGTCCGCCGGTCCGCGAACACCGGGGAGCTGTTTTTT | CSVRRSANTGELFF
NA | NA | TRBJ1-4 | TRBV20-1 | TGCAGTCCGGACAGCAATGAAAAACTGTTTTTT | CSPDSNEKLFF
TRBD1 | NA | TRBJ1-4 | TRBV28 | TGTGCCAGCAGTACCGACAGGGGTTGGGGTGAAAAACTGTTTTTT | CASSTDRGWGEKLFF
NA | NA | TRBJ2-1 | TRBV19 | TGTGCCAGTAGTATAGGGGGACGGGGCACCTACAATGAGCAGTTCTTC | CASSIGGRGTYNEQFF
TRBD1 | NA | TRBJ1-1 | TRBV2 | TGTGCCACCCAGGGGACAGGGCGCACTGAAGCTTTCTTT | CATQGTGRTEAFF
NA | NA | TRBJ2-2 | TRBV4-1 | TGCGCCAGCAGCCAATATCCCGGGAGCTCCGTGGGGGAGCTGTTTTTT | CASSQYPGSSVGELFF
TRBD2 | few | TRBJ2-1 | TRBV6-1 | TGTGCCAGCAGTGTAGAAGCGGGAGGGCCGGATGAGCAGTTCTTC | CASSVEAGGPDEQFF
TRBD2 | NA | TRBJ2-7 | TRBV9 | TGTGCCAGCAGCCCCCGTGGGACTAGCGGGACCCACTCCTACGAGCAGTACTTC | CASSPRGTSGTHSYEQYF
NA | NA | TRBJ1-4 | TRBV7-8 | TGTGCCAGCAGCTGGAGTGGAGAAGTGGGGGAAAAACTGTTTTTT | CASSWSGEVGEKLFF
NA | few | TRBJ2-6 | TRBV9 | TGTGCCAGCAGCGTTGTGTCTGGGGCCAACGTCCTGACTTTC | CASSVVSGANVLTF
NA | NA | TRBJ2-7 | TRBV5-6 | TGTGCCAGCAGCTTGGTGGGTCAGCACTACGAGCAGTACTTC | CASSLVGQHYEQYF
NA | NA | TRBJ2-1 | TRBV7-9 | TGTGCCAGCAGCTTCTCGCGGGGTGAGCAGTTCTTC | CASSFSRGEQFF
NA | NA | TRBJ2-1 | TRBV28 | TGTGCCAGCAGTCCCCACTACCGATACAATGAGCAGTTCTTC | CASSPHYRYNEQFF
TRBD2 | NA | TRBJ2-2 | TRBV19 | TGTGCCAGTAGTATTGCGCTAGCGGGAGGGAACACCGGGGAGCTGTTTTTT | CASSIALAGGNTGELFF
NA | few | TRBJ2-2 | TRBV6-4 | TGTGCCAGCAGTGACTCAGGCGGAGCGGCCACCGGGGAGCTGTTTTTT | CASSDSGGAATGELFF
NA | NA | TRBJ2-3 | TRBV30 | TGTGCCTGGAGTATCGGGGCAGTCACAGATACGCAGTATTTT | CAWSIGAVTDTQYF
TRBD2 | NA | TRBJ2-5 | TRBV5-1 | TGCGCCAGCAAGACTAGCGGGAGGGCCGATGAGACCCAGTACTTC | CASKTSGRADETQYF
NA | NA | TRBJ1-4 | TRBV4-1 | TGCGCCAGCAGCCCCGGGAAGGGAAGGCCTAATGAAAAACTGTTTTTT | CASSPGKGRPNEKLFF
NA | NA | TRBJ2-7 | TRBV7-9 | TGTGCCAGCGGAGTAGCGGAGAGCTACGAGCAGTACTTC | CASGVAESYEQYF